The clone carrying this T cell receptor beta chain is a singleton in its sample. This sample is part of a study of beta chain features in type 1 diabetes. Study-wide context: Patients and healthy donors were similar in age, gender and cell yields.

This CDR3 is built from 16 residues. V lost 5 bases to trimming and J lost 0 bases, with 14 bases between them. CDR1 SGHVS and CDR2 FQNEAQ come from the germline V gene. Sequencing targeted expressed TCRB transcripts, as all isolated RNA had been reverse transcribed. The assay was immunoSEQ multiplex PCR, and TCRdb's table has in-frame clones only and misses some. The data show fewer than 350,000 clones, with 15% to 20% seen just once and approximately 0.041% held by the top ten. Specimen: naive CD4+ T cells from blood. The sequence came from a woman aged 18-35 years in good health. The chain has TRBV7-8 and TRBJ1-5; possible D gene TRBD1, 6 bases. The CDR3 loop reads CASSARGTNSNQPQHF. The DNA of the CDR3 is TGTGCCAGCAGCGCTAGGGGGACAAATAGCAATCAGCCCCAGCATTTT.